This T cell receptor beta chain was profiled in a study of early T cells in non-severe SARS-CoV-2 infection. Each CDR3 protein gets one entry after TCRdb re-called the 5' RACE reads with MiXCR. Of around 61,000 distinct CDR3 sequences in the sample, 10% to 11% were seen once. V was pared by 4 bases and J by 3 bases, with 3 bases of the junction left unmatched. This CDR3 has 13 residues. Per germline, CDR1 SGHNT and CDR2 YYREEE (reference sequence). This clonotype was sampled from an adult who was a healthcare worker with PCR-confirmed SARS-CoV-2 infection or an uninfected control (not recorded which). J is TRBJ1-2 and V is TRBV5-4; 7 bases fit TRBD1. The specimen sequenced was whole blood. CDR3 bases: TGTGCCAGCAGCGCCGGACAGGACTATGGCTACACCTTC. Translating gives CASSAGQDYGYTF.